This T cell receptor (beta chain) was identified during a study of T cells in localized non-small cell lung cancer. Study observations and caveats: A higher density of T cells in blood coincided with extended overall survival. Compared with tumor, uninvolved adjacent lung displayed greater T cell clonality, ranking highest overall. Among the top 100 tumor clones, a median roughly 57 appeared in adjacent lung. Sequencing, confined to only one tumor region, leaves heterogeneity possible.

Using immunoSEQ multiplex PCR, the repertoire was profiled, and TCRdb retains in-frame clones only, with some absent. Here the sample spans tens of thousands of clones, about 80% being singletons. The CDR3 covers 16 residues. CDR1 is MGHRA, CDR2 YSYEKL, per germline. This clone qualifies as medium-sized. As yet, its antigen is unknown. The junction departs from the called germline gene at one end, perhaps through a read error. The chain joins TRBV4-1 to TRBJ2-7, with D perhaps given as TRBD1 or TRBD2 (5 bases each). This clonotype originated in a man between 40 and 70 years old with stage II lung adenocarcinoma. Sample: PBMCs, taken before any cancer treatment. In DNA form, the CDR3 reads TGCGCCAGCAGCCAAGGGGACGGGTCGAGTCGCTACCAGCAGTACTTC. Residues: CASSQGDGSSRYQQYF.